The rows below give T cell receptor beta chains drawn from one sample of a study of blood T cells in healthy people across ages. From the 5' RACE reads, TCRdb called clonotypes with MiXCR, one entry per CDR3 protein. The profile covers fewer than 1,000,000 distinct CDR3 sequences, with approximately 44% appearing a single time and roughly 19% taken by the ten largest. Sequenced sample: blood. The receptors derive from a man aged 55-75 years in good health. CDR3s include the opening cysteine and the closing phenylalanine or tryptophan. Fields, in order: V gene, D gene, clone size, J gene, CDR3 protein, CDR3 DNA. The D gene is left open where the match is weak. Rows give clone size only sometimes, using once, few, many, or a class for an expanded clone.

TRBV6-6	NA	NA	TRBJ2-5	CASSPWVFGGRETQYF	TGTGCCAGCAGTCCCTGGGTGTTTGGGGGTAGGGAGACCCAGTACTTC
TRBV12-3/TRBV12-4	TRBD1	NA	TRBJ2-5	CASSPSGTGKGNEQYF	TGTGCCAGCAGCCCCTCCGGGACAGGGAAGGGGAATGAGCAGTACTTC
TRBV12-3/TRBV12-4	TRBD2	NA	TRBJ2-1	CASSRGGAIGPNKNEQFF	TGTGCCAGCAGCCGCGGGGGGGCAATTGGTCCTAACAAGAATGAGCAGTTCTTC
TRBV4-3	TRBD2	few	TRBJ2-5	CASSPGLAGGHEETQYF	TGCGCCAGCAGCCCGGGACTAGCGGGGGGTCATGAAGAGACCCAGTACTTC
TRBV7-9	NA	once	TRBJ2-3	CASSYPSQKGETDTQYF	TGTGCCAGCAGCTACCCCAGCCAAAAGGGGGAAACGGATACGCAGTATTTT
TRBV10-2	TRBD2	few	TRBJ2-5	CASSDRRGGRETQYF	TGCGCCAGCAGTGACCGGCGGGGGGGCCGAGAGACCCAGTACTTC
TRBV20-1	NA	NA	TRBJ2-7	CSARQAGTTYEQYF	TGCAGTGCTAGGCAAGCGGGGACAACCTACGAGCAGTACTTC
TRBV6-2/TRBV6-3	TRBD1	few	TRBJ2-1	CASSTPGTVLNEQFF	TGTGCCAGCAGTACGCCCGGGACAGTCCTCAATGAGCAGTTCTTC
TRBV3-1	NA	NA	TRBJ2-2	CASSQGPAVTGELFF	TGTGCCAGCAGCCAAGGTCCCGCAGTCACCGGGGAGCTGTTTTTT
TRBV29-1	NA	NA	TRBJ2-7	CSAEGAAYEQYF	TGCAGCGCTGAAGGGGCCGCCTACGAGCAGTACTTC
TRBV24-1	NA	few	TRBJ2-1	CATSEGGLYNEQFF	TGTGCCACCAGTGAGGGGGGCCTCTACAATGAGCAGTTCTTC
TRBV27	NA	NA	TRBJ2-1	CASRAGGRGISYNEQFF	TGTGCCAGCAGGGCCGGGGGGCGCGGGATTTCCTACAATGAGCAGTTCTTC
TRBV7-2	NA	NA	TRBJ2-1	CASSLEPPGNEQFF	TGTGCCAGCAGCTTAGAGCCACCTGGGAATGAGCAGTTCTTC
TRBV18	TRBD1	NA	TRBJ1-1	CASSGQGAPTGEAFF	TGTGCCAGCTCCGGACAGGGGGCGCCCACAGGTGAAGCTTTCTTT
TRBV7-2	TRBD2	NA	TRBJ2-2	CASSRRAGGNTGELFF	TGTGCCAGCAGCCGGAGAGCGGGGGGGAACACCGGGGAGCTGTTTTTT
TRBV29-1	TRBD1	few	TRBJ1-2	CSGTGGFGYTF	TGCAGCGGCACAGGGGGCTTCGGCTACACCTTC
TRBV7-2	NA	many	TRBJ2-3	CASSLDGGTDTQYF	TGTGCCAGCAGCTTGGACGGGGGCACAGATACGCAGTATTTT
TRBV29-1	NA	NA	TRBJ1-2	CGVWDDYGYTF	TGCGGCGTTTGGGATGACTATGGCTACACCTTC
TRBV2	TRBD1	NA	TRBJ2-2	CASRGQGVTGELFF	TGTGCCAGCAGGGGACAGGGGGTAACGGGGGAGCTGTTTTTT
TRBV9	TRBD1	NA	TRBJ2-1	CASRRDRDYNEQFF	TGTGCCAGCAGGCGGGACAGGGACTACAATGAGCAGTTCTTC
TRBV5-1	NA	once	TRBJ2-7	CASSLARGTASYEQYF	TGCGCCAGCAGCTTGGCAAGAGGGACGGCCTCCTACGAGCAGTACTTC
TRBV12-3/TRBV12-4	NA	once	TRBJ1-6	CASKGFDNSPLHF	TGTGCCAGTAAGGGCTTCGATAATTCACCCCTCCACTTT
TRBV7-3	NA	few	TRBJ2-3	CASSSGQLLTDTQYF	TGTGCCAGCAGCTCCGGACAATTACTCACAGATACGCAGTATTTT
TRBV2	TRBD2	few	TRBJ2-7	CAALGGILYEQYF	TGTGCCGCACTCGGGGGGATTCTCTACGAGCAGTACTTC
TRBV29-1	NA	NA	TRBJ1-1	CSVAAGWNTEAFF	TGCAGCGTCGCAGCAGGGTGGAACACTGAAGCTTTCTTT
TRBV6-6	NA	NA	TRBJ1-2	CATRFISERYGYTF	TGTGCCACCAGGTTCATATCGGAGCGCTATGGCTACACCTTC
TRBV6-1	NA	NA	TRBJ1-2	CAGSQVLGYGYTF	TGTGCCGGGAGCCAGGTCCTCGGCTATGGCTACACCTTC